These T cell receptor beta chains were read from a single sample in a study of blood T cell repertoires in COVID-19. Data came from immunoSEQ multiplex PCR; TCRdb stores just in-frame clones and leaves some out. Of over 150,000 clones listed, 65% to 85% are singletons. The sample was peripheral blood. These receptors were taken from a woman aged 80 or over with active or convalescent COVID-19. The CDR3 runs from the conserved cysteine through the conserved F or W. Fields, in order: CDR3 protein, V gene, J gene.

CDR3 protein: CASSLGSGGGDTQYF; V gene: TRBV13; J gene: TRBJ2-3
CDR3 protein: CASSLQQGLGAGSGYTF; V gene: TRBV7-8; J gene: TRBJ1-2
CDR3 protein: CASSTRTGGVGYGYTF; V gene: TRBV3-1/TRBV3-2; J gene: TRBJ1-2
CDR3 protein: CASSAETGRSNQPQHF; V gene: TRBV10-2; J gene: TRBJ1-5
CDR3 protein: CASSTGTGTPGANVLTF; V gene: TRBV9; J gene: TRBJ2-6
CDR3 protein: CASSQGRAGGEETQYF; V gene: TRBV4-3; J gene: TRBJ2-5
CDR3 protein: CASRSREEGYTF; V gene: TRBV7-2; J gene: TRBJ1-2
CDR3 protein: CASSLEGGTTTNEKLFF; V gene: TRBV5-1; J gene: TRBJ1-4
CDR3 protein: CASSTYLSGGYTF; V gene: TRBV11-1; J gene: TRBJ1-2
CDR3 protein: CASSEANGVQLFF; V gene: TRBV6-1; J gene: TRBJ1-4
CDR3 protein: CASSVGSSGNTIYF; V gene: TRBV10-1; J gene: TRBJ1-3
CDR3 protein: CAISEPTVYNEQFF; V gene: TRBV10-3; J gene: TRBJ2-1
CDR3 protein: CASQPPKPGLTNTEAFF; V gene: TRBV7-8; J gene: TRBJ1-1
CDR3 protein: CSVGTSNYGYTF; V gene: TRBV29-1; J gene: TRBJ1-2
CDR3 protein: CASSPPWTESYEQYF; V gene: TRBV18; J gene: TRBJ2-7
CDR3 protein: CASSQDIGGGELFF; V gene: TRBV4-3; J gene: TRBJ2-2
CDR3 protein: CASRRQGTGNTIYF; V gene: TRBV27; J gene: TRBJ1-3
CDR3 protein: CASRDSGGSGYTF; V gene: TRBV2; J gene: TRBJ1-2
CDR3 protein: CASSFTGVSNQPQHF; V gene: TRBV5-8; J gene: TRBJ1-5
CDR3 protein: CASSPGGGSSTDTQYF; V gene: TRBV5-6; J gene: TRBJ2-3
CDR3 protein: CASSETGSNGNTIYF; V gene: TRBV3-1/TRBV3-2; J gene: TRBJ1-3
CDR3 protein: CASSQTGGWQETQYF; V gene: TRBV4-3; J gene: TRBJ2-5
CDR3 protein: CASSSVMGESTDTQYF; V gene: TRBV27; J gene: TRBJ2-3
CDR3 protein: CASSTGLTGKVADTQYF; V gene: TRBV28; J gene: TRBJ2-3
CDR3 protein: CASSPGGTGGAYGYTF; V gene: TRBV7-2; J gene: TRBJ1-2
CDR3 protein: CASSPGAPLYEQYF; V gene: TRBV18; J gene: TRBJ2-7
CDR3 protein: CASSQDLFGGGVETQYF; V gene: TRBV4-2; J gene: TRBJ2-5
CDR3 protein: CASSLQTQGAYEQYF; V gene: TRBV4-1; J gene: TRBJ2-7
CDR3 protein: CASSDTTEINEKLFF; V gene: TRBV25-1; J gene: TRBJ1-4
CDR3 protein: CASSLGVQGGTDTQYF; V gene: TRBV5-1; J gene: TRBJ2-3
CDR3 protein: CASSPGQAEAFF; V gene: TRBV4-1; J gene: TRBJ1-1
CDR3 protein: CASSDRVRLWLNGYTF; V gene: TRBV25-1; J gene: TRBJ1-2
CDR3 protein: CASSPTGNTEAFF; V gene: TRBV18; J gene: TRBJ1-1
CDR3 protein: CASSHPQLVTNEKLFF; V gene: TRBV23-1; J gene: TRBJ1-4
CDR3 protein: CASSYSGSGGKNEQYF; V gene: TRBV6-5; J gene: TRBJ2-7
CDR3 protein: CAISEGQGSNQPQHF; V gene: TRBV10-3; J gene: TRBJ1-5
CDR3 protein: CASSPFTGGGYTF; V gene: TRBV6-6; J gene: TRBJ1-2
CDR3 protein: CASTTTGNTEAFF; V gene: TRBV12-3/TRBV12-4; J gene: TRBJ1-1
CDR3 protein: CASSERTTYNEQFF; V gene: TRBV25-1; J gene: TRBJ2-1
CDR3 protein: CASSGRDSYGYTF; V gene: TRBV18; J gene: TRBJ1-2
CDR3 protein: CASSVDGRAHYGYTF; V gene: TRBV9; J gene: TRBJ1-2
CDR3 protein: CASSYPDRGQPQHF; V gene: TRBV6-2/TRBV6-3; J gene: TRBJ1-5
CDR3 protein: CASSPGQSYSGNTIYF; V gene: TRBV18; J gene: TRBJ1-3
CDR3 protein: CASSQDFRGETQYF; V gene: TRBV4-3; J gene: TRBJ2-5
CDR3 protein: CASSTGTSGGTGELFF; V gene: TRBV5-8; J gene: TRBJ2-2
CDR3 protein: CASSQDRYRGDEKLFF; V gene: TRBV4-1; J gene: TRBJ1-4
CDR3 protein: CASSFSTSSYEQYF; V gene: TRBV7-2; J gene: TRBJ2-7
CDR3 protein: CASSPSGTGNTGELFF; V gene: TRBV18; J gene: TRBJ2-2
CDR3 protein: CASSQWTGGTGYTF; V gene: TRBV4-3; J gene: TRBJ1-2
CDR3 protein: CASSSTGNNSPLHF; V gene: TRBV6-2/TRBV6-3; J gene: TRBJ1-6
CDR3 protein: CASSLVGGGAWETQYF; V gene: TRBV5-1; J gene: TRBJ2-5
CDR3 protein: CATPAGGGNSGNTIYF; V gene: TRBV7-9; J gene: TRBJ1-3
CDR3 protein: CASGLVETGGEQFF; V gene: TRBV12-5; J gene: TRBJ2-1
CDR3 protein: CASSQDSGGAPSYTF; V gene: TRBV4-3; J gene: TRBJ1-2
CDR3 protein: CASSFSGASTDTQYF; V gene: TRBV7-2; J gene: TRBJ2-3
CDR3 protein: CASSPNQDRTYNEQFF; V gene: TRBV18; J gene: TRBJ2-1
CDR3 protein: CASSLLGGKGYTF; V gene: TRBV27; J gene: TRBJ1-2
CDR3 protein: CAGARTVVNGNTEAFF; V gene: TRBV30; J gene: TRBJ1-1
CDR3 protein: CASSPRTNTEAFF; V gene: TRBV6-2/TRBV6-3; J gene: TRBJ1-1
CDR3 protein: CSVRQGLDGYTF; V gene: TRBV29-1; J gene: TRBJ1-2